This is a list of T cell receptor beta chains from one sample in a study of cytomegalovirus exposure and HLA in healthy donors. Sequencing was performed with immunoSEQ multiplex PCR; in TCRdb, only in-frame clones are kept and a portion is missing. The profile shows about 100,000 clones, around 68% of them singletons. The specimen was PBMCs. The receptors stem from a human donor in good health. CDR3s leave out the opening cysteine and the closing phenylalanine or tryptophan. Each record gives: clone size, V gene, J gene, CDR3 length, CDR3 protein. Rows give clone size only sometimes, using once, few, many, or a class for an expanded clone.

once,TRBV7-2,TRBJ2-1,14,ASSSPVGQGVNEQF
-,TRBV28,TRBJ1-5,15,ASTPGNGWYSNQPQH
-,TRBV11-2,TRBJ2-2,12,ASSFNIGTGELF
-,TRBV7-8,TRBJ2-2,14,ASSLGTTTNTGELF
few,TRBV15,TRBJ1-2,11,ATSRDSTYGYT
few,TRBV5-1,TRBJ2-1,15,ASSFAGGLAEINEQF
-,TRBV6-1,TRBJ2-2,15,ASSEALRTHPDGELF
-,TRBV25-1,TRBJ2-1,13,ASKEGPGAYNEQF
-,TRBV11-2,TRBJ2-3,14,ASSLVGGSLTDTQY
few,TRBV2,TRBJ1-5,13,ASSELGGGNQPQH
few,TRBV5-1,TRBJ2-3,12,ASTRGGGTDTQY
-,TRBV5-1,TRBJ2-7,14,ASSLQGRTRGYEQY
-,TRBV30,TRBJ2-6,15,AWSRTGIDSGANVLT
-,TRBV18,TRBJ2-7,13,ASSPRGIMSYEQY
-,TRBV28,TRBJ1-5,13,ASSLSGTGYQPQH
-,TRBV29-1,TRBJ2-7,10,SVGENSYEQY
-,TRBV5-1,TRBJ2-3,15,ASSLARTSGGTDTQY
-,TRBV30,-,10,ACSNRQYEQY
-,TRBV5-1,TRBJ2-7,13,ASSLGGLTSTSQY
once,TRBV28,TRBJ1-5,13,ASRTTGYSNQPQH
-,TRBV29-1,TRBJ2-2,11,SVRRDSNGELF
-,TRBV4-2,TRBJ2-1,14,ASRSGLAGGVDEQF
-,TRBV30,TRBJ2-7,12,AWSPGQVGNEQY
few,TRBV19,TRBJ2-1,12,ASSIGGRYNEQF
-,TRBV5-1,TRBJ2-7,12,ASSLDGSSYEQY
-,TRBV6-6,TRBJ2-3,13,ASKKQTASTDTQY
-,TRBV6-1,TRBJ1-2,12,ASSDNQGIGGYT
once,TRBV6-5,TRBJ2-7,10,ASSSGTYEQY